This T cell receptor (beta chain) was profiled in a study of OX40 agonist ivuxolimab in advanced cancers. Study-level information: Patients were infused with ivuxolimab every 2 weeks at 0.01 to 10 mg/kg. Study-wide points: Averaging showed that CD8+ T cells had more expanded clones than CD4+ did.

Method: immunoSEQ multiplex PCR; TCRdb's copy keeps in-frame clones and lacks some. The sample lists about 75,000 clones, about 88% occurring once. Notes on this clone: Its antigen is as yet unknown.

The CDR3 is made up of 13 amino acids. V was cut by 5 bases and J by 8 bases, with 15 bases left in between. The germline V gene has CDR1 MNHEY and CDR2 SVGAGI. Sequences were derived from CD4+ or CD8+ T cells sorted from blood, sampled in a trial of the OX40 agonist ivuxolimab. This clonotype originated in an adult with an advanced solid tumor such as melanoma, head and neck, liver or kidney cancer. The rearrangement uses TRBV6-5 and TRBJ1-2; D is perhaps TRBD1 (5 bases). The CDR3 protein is CASSVDRWDGYTF. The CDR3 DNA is TGTGCCAGCAGTGTCGACCGGTGGGACGGCTACACCTTC.